This is a list of T cell receptor beta chains from one sample in a study of cytomegalovirus exposure and HLA in healthy donors. The table came from immunoSEQ multiplex PCR; TCRdb's copy has only in-frame clones and leaves some out. Of 150,000 to 200,000 clones in the sample, roughly 74% were seen once. The sample taken for sequencing was PBMCs. These receptor sequences come from a woman in her 30s in good health and CMV-seropositive. Both conserved end residues are part of each CDR3. The order of the fields is CDR3 DNA, CDR3 protein, clone size, V gene, D gene, J gene. D genes are given only for firm matches. Not every row has a clone size; where given, it reads once, few, many or a size class.

DNA: TGTGCCAGCAGTGTGACGACAGGGGATTTCACTGAAGCTTTCTTT; CDR3: CASSVTTGDFTEAFF; size: NA; V: TRBV28; D: TRBD1; J: TRBJ1-1
DNA: TGTGCCAGCAGTATAACCTACGAGCAGTACTTC; CDR3: CASSITYEQYF; size: NA; V: TRBV6-1; D: NA; J: TRBJ2-7
DNA: TGCGCCAGCAGCTTGCGGGGGTACGAGACCCAGTACTTC; CDR3: CASSLRGYETQYF; size: NA; V: TRBV5-1; D: NA; J: TRBJ2-5
DNA: TGTGCCAGCAGCTTGTCGGGACATTCCTACGAGCAGTACTTC; CDR3: CASSLSGHSYEQYF; size: NA; V: TRBV5-5; D: NA; J: TRBJ2-7
DNA: TGTGCCAGCAGCCAAGGGCAGGGAAGCAATCAGCCCCAGCATTTT; CDR3: CASSQGQGSNQPQHF; size: NA; V: TRBV4-2; D: NA; J: TRBJ1-5
DNA: TGTGCCAGCAGCGGGCAGGGCTTTTCATACGAGCAGTACTTC; CDR3: CASSGQGFSYEQYF; size: NA; V: TRBV6-6; D: NA; J: TRBJ2-7
DNA: TGTGCCAGCAGCGGCCGGGACAGGGGCAATTACGAGCAGTACTTC; CDR3: CASSGRDRGNYEQYF; size: NA; V: TRBV2; D: TRBD1; J: TRBJ2-7
DNA: TGCAGCGTTGATGGGGGGACTATGTACGAGCAGTACTTC; CDR3: CSVDGGTMYEQYF; size: NA; V: TRBV29-1; D: TRBD2; J: TRBJ2-7
DNA: TGTGCCACCAGCAGTTACCCTCGGGACAGGGGGTATCAGCCCCAGCATTTT; CDR3: CATSSYPRDRGYQPQHF; size: NA; V: TRBV15; D: TRBD1; J: TRBJ1-5
DNA: TGTGCCAGCAGCTTGTGGCGGATGAGCACCGGGGAGCTGTTTTTT; CDR3: CASSLWRMSTGELFF; size: NA; V: TRBV11-2; D: NA; J: TRBJ2-2
DNA: TGTGCCAGCAGCTTAGTAGGGAGAGAAGAGACCCAGTACTTC; CDR3: CASSLVGREETQYF; size: NA; V: TRBV11-3; D: NA; J: TRBJ2-5
DNA: TGTGCCAGCAGCAGAATGACAGGGCAGAGTGAAAAACTGTTTTTT; CDR3: CASSRMTGQSEKLFF; size: NA; V: TRBV25-1; D: TRBD1; J: TRBJ1-4
DNA: TGCAGCGTTGAGGTAGGGGACAGGGGTTTCTCCGAGCAGTACTTC; CDR3: CSVEVGDRGFSEQYF; size: few; V: TRBV29-1; D: TRBD1; J: TRBJ2-7
DNA: TGTGCCAGCAGTTACCGGGAGACCCAGTACTTC; CDR3: CASSYRETQYF; size: NA; V: TRBV6-5; D: NA; J: TRBJ2-5
DNA: TGTGCCAGCTCATCCTCGACAGCCCCCTACGAGCAGTACTTC; CDR3: CASSSSTAPYEQYF; size: NA; V: TRBV18; D: NA; J: TRBJ2-7
DNA: TGCGCCAGCAGCTTGGGACAGGGGGCGAGGGCCGGGGAGCTGTTTTTT; CDR3: CASSLGQGARAGELFF; size: NA; V: TRBV5-1; D: TRBD1; J: TRBJ2-2